Presented here are 10 T cell receptor beta chains from one specimen sequenced in a study of response to subunit inactivated influenza vaccine. TCRdb independently ran MiXCR on the RT-PCR reads; one entry per CDR3 protein. Among fewer than 550,000 distinct CDR3 sequences listed, around 25% were seen once. This specimen was CD4+ T cells sorted from PBMCs, taken 5 to 6 days after vaccination. The receptor source for this set is a man aged 50-59 years who received an inactivated influenza vaccine.

This chain links TRBV6-2 or TRBV6-3 with TRBJ2-5, with D uncertain. The CDR3 extends over 12 amino acids. The germline V gene has CDR1 MNHEY and CDR2 SVGEGT. V was cut by 6 bases and J by 5 bases, with 10 bases left in between. The CDR3, as DNA: TGTGCCAGCAGCCCAACCAGGGAGACCCAGTACTTC. This encodes CASSPTRETQYF.

V and J are TRBV6-5 and TRBJ2-7; TRBD1 is a possible D gene (6 bases). The CDR3 has 16 residues. Looked up from germline, CDR1 is MNHEY and CDR2 is SVGAGI. V was pared by 0 bases and J by 4 bases, with 16 bases between. CDR3 region: CASSYSSLTGPYEQYF. In DNA form, the CDR3 reads TGTGCCAGCAGTTACTCCTCCTTGACAGGTCCTTACGAGCAGTACTTC.

V and J are TRBV11-1 and TRBJ1-2, with a tentative D call TRBD1 (6 bases). Trimming cost V 8 bases and J 5 bases, with 15 bases left between them. Germline CDR1 is SGHAT and CDR2 is FQDESV (reference sequence). The CDR3 covers 13 residues. The CDR3 sequence is CASATNREYGYTF. CDR3 bases: TGTGCCAGCGCCACAAACAGGGAGTATGGCTACACCTTC. The full variable domain, its missing parts supplied by reference TRBV11-1 and TRBJ1-2, is EAEVAQSPRYKITEKSQAVAFWCDPISGHATLYWYRQILGQGPELLVQFQDESVVDDSQLPKDRFSAERLKGVDSTLKIQPAELGDSAMYLCASATNREYGYTFGSGTRLTVV.

This clonotype was found a few times. The chain couples TRBV7-2 to TRBJ1-2, with unresolved D. Germline CDR1 and CDR2: SGHTA and FQGNSA. The CDR3 is made up of 14 amino acids. With 4 bases removed from V and 4 bases from J, the gap between germline ends came to 13 bases. The CDR3, as DNA: TGTGCCAGCAGCTACTTAGACCGCTCCTATGGCTACACCTTC. Translated, it gives CASSYLDRSYGYTF.

This clonotype was seen a handful of times. The chain recombines TRBV5-1 with TRBJ2-1; D is possibly TRBD2 (6 bases). The CDR3 extends over 15 amino acids. Trimming removed 7 bases at V and 1 base at J, with 15 bases between. Germline assignment: CDR1 SGHRS and CDR2 YFSETQ. The CDR3 sequence is CASSRGMGSYNEQFF. CDR3 DNA: TGCGCCAGCTCCCGGGGGATGGGTTCCTACAATGAGCAGTTCTTC.

This clonotype has more than one count but fewer than ten. The chain combines TRBV10-3 with TRBJ2-3; tentatively, D is TRBD1 (8 bases). The V end lost 6 bases, the J end lost 1 base, and 14 bases lay between the germline ends. This CDR3 contains 15 residues. From germline, CDR1 is ENHRY and CDR2 SYGVKD. The CDR3 sequence: CAISRQGRGTDTQYF. The CDR3, as DNA: TGTGCCATCAGCCGACAGGGGAGGGGCACAGATACGCAGTATTTT.

This rearrangement joins TRBV7-9 to TRBJ2-7; 9 nucleotides agree with TRBD2. With 1 base clipped from V and 2 bases from J, the junction kept 6 bases outside the gene matches. The CDR3 is made up of 16 amino acids. CDR1 and CDR2 from the germline V gene are SEHNR and FQNEAQ (reference sequence). CDR3 coding DNA: TGTGCCAGCAGCTTAGTCCGCGGGAGGGCTCCCTACGAGCAGTACTTC. It translates to CASSLVRGRAPYEQYF.

This clonotype was seen more than once but under ten times. The chain uses TRBV12-3 or TRBV12-4 and TRBJ1-6; no clear D gene. The CDR3 is made up of 13 amino acids. Trimming removed 6 bases from V and 7 bases from J, with 10 bases in between. The CDR3 here is CASRLRENSPLHF. The CDR3 DNA is TGTGCCAGCAGACTTAGGGAGAATTCACCCCTCCACTTT.

This chain connects TRBV11-2 to TRBJ1-2; 7 bases fit TRBD1. The V gene's germline CDR1 is SGHAT and CDR2 FQNNGV. V shed 4 bases, J shed 7 bases, and the junction held 9 bases outside the gene matches. This CDR3 is built from 14 residues. CDR3: CASSSPRQGGGYTF. The CDR3 DNA reads as TGTGCCAGCAGCTCCCCAAGACAGGGTGGTGGCTACACCTTC.

The chain employs TRBV12-3 or TRBV12-4 and TRBJ1-2; TRBD1 might be the D (5 bases). This CDR3 is built from 14 residues. V shed 0 bases and J shed 8 bases, with 13 bases lying between them. CDR3 nucleotide sequence: TGTGCCAGCAGTTTAGCGCACACAGGACGGGGCTACACCTTC. Translated: CASSLAHTGRGYTF.